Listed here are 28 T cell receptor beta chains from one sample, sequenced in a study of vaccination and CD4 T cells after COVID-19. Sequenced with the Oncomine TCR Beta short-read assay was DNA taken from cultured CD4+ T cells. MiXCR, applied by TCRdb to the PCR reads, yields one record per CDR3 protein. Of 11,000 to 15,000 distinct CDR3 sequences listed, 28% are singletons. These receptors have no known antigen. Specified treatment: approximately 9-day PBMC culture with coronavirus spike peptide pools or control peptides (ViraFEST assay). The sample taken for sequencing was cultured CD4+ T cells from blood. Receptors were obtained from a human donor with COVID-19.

This chain's CDR3 is CASSFSGAFSDTQYF. CDR3 in DNA: TGTGCCAGCAGTTTCTCAGGGGCCTTCAGCGATACGCAGTATTTT. The genes are TRBV12-3 or TRBV12-4 and TRBJ2-3; a weak D match, TRBD1 (6 bases). Deletions cut 3 bases from V and 6 bases from J, with 16 bases between. The CDR3 is 15 residues long.

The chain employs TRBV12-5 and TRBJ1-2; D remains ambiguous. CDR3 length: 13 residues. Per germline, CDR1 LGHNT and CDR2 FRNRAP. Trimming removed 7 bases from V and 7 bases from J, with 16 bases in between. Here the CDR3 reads CASAPDSLTGYTF. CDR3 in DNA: TGTGCTAGTGCTCCTGACTCCCTCACTGGCTACACCTTC.

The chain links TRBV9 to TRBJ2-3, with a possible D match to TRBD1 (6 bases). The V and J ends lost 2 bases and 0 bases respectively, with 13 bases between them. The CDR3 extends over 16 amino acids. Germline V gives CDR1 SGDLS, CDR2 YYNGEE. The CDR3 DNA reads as TGTGCCAGCAGCGTCAGGACAGCAACTAGCACAGATACGCAGTATTTT. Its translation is CASSVRTATSTDTQYF.

The CDR3 protein is CASSQQTGNYGYTF. CDR3 DNA: TGCGCCAGCAGCCAACAGACAGGAAACTATGGCTACACCTTC. The V call is TRBV4-3, the J call TRBJ1-2, with D possibly matching TRBD1 (6 bases). Trimming pared 2 bases from V and 2 bases from J, leaving 9 bases between. The CDR3 consists of 14 residues. Germline lookup yields CDR1 LGHNA and CDR2 YSLEER.

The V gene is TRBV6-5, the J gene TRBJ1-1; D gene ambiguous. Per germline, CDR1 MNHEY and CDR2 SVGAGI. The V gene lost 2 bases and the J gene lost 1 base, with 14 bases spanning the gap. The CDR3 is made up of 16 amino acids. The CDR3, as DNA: TGTGCCAGCAGTTACGACCGGGGAAAAGGGAACACTGAAGCTTTCTTT. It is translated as CASSYDRGKGNTEAFF.

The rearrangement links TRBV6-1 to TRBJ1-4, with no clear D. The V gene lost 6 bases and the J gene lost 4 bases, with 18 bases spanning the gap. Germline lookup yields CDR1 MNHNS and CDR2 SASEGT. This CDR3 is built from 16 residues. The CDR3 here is CASRRESGGDNEKLFF. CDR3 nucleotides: TGTGCCAGCAGACGCGAGAGCGGCGGCGATAATGAAAAACTGTTTTTT.

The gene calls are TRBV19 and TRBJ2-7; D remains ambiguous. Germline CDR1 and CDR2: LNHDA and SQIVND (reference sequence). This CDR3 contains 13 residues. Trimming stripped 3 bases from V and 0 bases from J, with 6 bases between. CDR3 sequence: CASSIGHSYEQYF. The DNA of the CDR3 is TGTGCCAGTAGTATTGGTCACTCCTACGAGCAGTACTTC.

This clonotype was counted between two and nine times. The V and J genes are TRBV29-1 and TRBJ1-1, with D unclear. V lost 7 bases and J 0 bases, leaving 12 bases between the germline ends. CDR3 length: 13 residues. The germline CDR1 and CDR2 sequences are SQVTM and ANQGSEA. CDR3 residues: CSAREGLNTEAFF. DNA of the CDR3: TGCAGCGCTAGGGAGGGCCTGAACACTGAAGCTTTCTTT.

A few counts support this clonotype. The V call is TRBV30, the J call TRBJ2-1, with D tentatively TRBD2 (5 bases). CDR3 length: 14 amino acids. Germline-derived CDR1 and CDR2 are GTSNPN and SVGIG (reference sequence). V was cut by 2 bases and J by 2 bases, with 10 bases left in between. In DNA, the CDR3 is TGTGCCTGGAGTAAGGGAGCAACCTACAATGAGCAGTTCTTC. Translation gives CAWSKGATYNEQFF.

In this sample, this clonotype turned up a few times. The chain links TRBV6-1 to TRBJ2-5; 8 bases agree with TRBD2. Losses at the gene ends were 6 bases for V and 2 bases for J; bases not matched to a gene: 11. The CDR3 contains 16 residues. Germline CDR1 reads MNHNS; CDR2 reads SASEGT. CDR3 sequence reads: CASSLKSRGVQETQYF. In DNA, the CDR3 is TGTGCCAGCAGCCTGAAATCGCGGGGGGTACAAGAGACCCAGTACTTC.

For the CDR3, the DNA is TGTGCCAGCAGCTCAAAGGACAGGCTGATTGGGGAGCAGTACTTC. It encodes CASSSKDRLIGEQYF. The V call is TRBV7-8, the J call TRBJ2-7, with 7 bases fitting TRBD1. V gave up 4 bases and J gave up 7 bases; unmatched junction bases: 13. The length of the CDR3 is 15 residues. Germline CDR1 reads SGHVS; CDR2 reads FQNEAQ.

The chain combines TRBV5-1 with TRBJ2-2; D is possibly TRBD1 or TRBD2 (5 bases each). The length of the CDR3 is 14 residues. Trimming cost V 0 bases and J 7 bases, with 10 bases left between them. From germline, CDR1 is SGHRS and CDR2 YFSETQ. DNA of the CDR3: TGCGCCAGCAGCTTGGAGTGGGGGAACGGGGAGCTGTTTTTT. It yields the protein CASSLEWGNGELFF. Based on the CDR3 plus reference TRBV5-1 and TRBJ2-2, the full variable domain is KAGVTQTPRYLIKTRGQQVTLSCSPISGHRSVSWYQQTPGQGLQFLFEYFSETQRNKGNFPGRFSGRQFSNSRSEMNVSTLELGDSALYLCASSLEWGNGELFFGEGSRLTVL.

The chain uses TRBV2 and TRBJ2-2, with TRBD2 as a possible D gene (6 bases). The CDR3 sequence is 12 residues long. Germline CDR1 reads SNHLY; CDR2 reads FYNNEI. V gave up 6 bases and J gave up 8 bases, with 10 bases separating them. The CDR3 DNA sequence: TGTGCCAGCAGGATGCTAGCGGGGGAGCTGTTTTTT. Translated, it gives CASRMLAGELFF.

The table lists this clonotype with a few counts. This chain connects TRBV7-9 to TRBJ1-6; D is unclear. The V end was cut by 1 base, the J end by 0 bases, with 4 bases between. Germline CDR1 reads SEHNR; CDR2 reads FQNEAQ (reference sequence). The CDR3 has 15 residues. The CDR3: CASSLGSSYNSPLHF. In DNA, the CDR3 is TGTGCCAGCAGCTTAGGGAGCTCCTATAATTCACCCCTCCACTTT.

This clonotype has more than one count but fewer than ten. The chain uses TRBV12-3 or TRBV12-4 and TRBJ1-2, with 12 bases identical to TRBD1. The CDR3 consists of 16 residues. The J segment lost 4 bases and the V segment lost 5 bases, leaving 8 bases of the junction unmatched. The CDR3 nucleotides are TGTGCCAGCAGTAGGGGACAGGGGGCCATGGGCTATGGCTACACCTTC. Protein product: CASSRGQGAMGYGYTF.

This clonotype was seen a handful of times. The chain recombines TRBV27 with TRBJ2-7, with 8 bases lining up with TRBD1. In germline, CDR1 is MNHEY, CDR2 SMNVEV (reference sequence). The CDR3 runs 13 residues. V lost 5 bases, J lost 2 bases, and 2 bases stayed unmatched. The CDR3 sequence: CASSKDRAYEQYF. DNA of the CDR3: TGTGCCAGCAGTAAGGACAGGGCCTACGAGCAGTACTTC.

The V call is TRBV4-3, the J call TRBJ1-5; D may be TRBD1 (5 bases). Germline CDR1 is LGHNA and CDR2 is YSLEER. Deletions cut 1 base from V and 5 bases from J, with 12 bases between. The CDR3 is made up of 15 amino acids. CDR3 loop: CASSQAGTSHQPQHF. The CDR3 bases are TGCGCCAGCAGCCAAGCCGGGACCTCTCATCAGCCCCAGCATTTT.

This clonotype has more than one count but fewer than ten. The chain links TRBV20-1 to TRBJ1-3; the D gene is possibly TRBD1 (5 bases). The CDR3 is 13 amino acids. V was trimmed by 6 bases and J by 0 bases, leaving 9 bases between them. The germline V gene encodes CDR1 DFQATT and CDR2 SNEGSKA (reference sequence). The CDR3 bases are TGCAGTGCCCGAGACAGCTCTGGAAACACCATATATTTT. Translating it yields CSARDSSGNTIYF.

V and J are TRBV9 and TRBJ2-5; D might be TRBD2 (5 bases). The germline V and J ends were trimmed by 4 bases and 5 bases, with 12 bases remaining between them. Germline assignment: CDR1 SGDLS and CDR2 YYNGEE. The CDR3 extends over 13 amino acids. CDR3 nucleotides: TGTGCCAGCAGCCCACCCGGAGGCGAGACCCAGTACTTC. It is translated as CASSPPGGETQYF.

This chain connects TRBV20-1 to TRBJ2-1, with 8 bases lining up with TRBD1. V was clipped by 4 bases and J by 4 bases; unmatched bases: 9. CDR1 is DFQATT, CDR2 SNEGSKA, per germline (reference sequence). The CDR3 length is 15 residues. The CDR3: CSATETGTGYNEQFF. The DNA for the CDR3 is TGCAGTGCTACAGAGACCGGGACAGGATACAATGAGCAGTTCTTC.

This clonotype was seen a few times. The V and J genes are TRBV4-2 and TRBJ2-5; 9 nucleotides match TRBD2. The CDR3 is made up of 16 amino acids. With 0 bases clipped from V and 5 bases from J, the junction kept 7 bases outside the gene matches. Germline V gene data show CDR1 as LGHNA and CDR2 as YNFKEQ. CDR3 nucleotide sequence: TGTGCCAGCAGCCAAGATCACGCGGGGGGGCGGGAGACCCAGTACTTC. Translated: CASSQDHAGGRETQYF.

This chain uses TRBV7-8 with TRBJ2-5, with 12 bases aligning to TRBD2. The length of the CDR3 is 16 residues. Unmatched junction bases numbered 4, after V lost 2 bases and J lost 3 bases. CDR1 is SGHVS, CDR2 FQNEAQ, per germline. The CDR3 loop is CASSLILAGGKETQYF. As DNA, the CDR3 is TGTGCCAGCAGCTTAATCCTAGCGGGGGGGAAAGAGACCCAGTACTTC.

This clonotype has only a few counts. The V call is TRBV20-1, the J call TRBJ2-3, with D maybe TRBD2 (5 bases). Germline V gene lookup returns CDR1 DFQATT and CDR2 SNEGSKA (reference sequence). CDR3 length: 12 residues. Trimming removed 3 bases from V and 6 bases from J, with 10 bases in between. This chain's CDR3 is CSASPGSDTQYF. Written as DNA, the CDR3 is TGCAGTGCTAGCCCGGGGAGTGATACGCAGTATTTT.

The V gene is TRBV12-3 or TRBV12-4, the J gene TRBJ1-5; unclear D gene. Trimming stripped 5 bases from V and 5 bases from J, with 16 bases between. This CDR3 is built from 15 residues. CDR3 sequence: CASSEGIAGDQPQHF. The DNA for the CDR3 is TGTGCCAGCAGTGAAGGGATCGCTGGTGATCAGCCCCAGCATTTT.

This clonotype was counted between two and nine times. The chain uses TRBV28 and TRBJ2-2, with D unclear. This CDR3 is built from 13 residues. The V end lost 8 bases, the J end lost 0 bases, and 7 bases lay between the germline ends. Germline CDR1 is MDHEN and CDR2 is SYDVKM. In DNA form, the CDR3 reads TGTGCCAGCCTCTTACCGAACACCGGGGAGCTGTTTTTT. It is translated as CASLLPNTGELFF.

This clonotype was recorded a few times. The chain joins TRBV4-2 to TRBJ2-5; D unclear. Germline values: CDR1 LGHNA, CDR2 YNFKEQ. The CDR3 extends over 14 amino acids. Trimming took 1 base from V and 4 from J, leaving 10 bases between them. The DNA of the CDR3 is TGTGCCAGCAGCCAAGTGTGGCAGGCAGAGACCCAGTACTTC. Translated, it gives CASSQVWQAETQYF.

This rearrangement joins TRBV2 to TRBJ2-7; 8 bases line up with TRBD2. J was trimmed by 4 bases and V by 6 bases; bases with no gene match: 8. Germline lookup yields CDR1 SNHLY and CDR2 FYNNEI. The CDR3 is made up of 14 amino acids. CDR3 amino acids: CASRRSTSGYEQYF. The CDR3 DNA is TGTGCCAGCAGGAGGTCAACTAGCGGTTACGAGCAGTACTTC.

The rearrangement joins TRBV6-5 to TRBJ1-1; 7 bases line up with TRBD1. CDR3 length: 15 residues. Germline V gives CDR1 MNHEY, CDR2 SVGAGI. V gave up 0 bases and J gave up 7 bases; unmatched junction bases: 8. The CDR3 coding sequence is TGTGCCAGCAGTTACTCGAGAATTGCAGGGGGTGAAGCTTTCTTT. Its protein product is CASSYSRIAGGEAFF.